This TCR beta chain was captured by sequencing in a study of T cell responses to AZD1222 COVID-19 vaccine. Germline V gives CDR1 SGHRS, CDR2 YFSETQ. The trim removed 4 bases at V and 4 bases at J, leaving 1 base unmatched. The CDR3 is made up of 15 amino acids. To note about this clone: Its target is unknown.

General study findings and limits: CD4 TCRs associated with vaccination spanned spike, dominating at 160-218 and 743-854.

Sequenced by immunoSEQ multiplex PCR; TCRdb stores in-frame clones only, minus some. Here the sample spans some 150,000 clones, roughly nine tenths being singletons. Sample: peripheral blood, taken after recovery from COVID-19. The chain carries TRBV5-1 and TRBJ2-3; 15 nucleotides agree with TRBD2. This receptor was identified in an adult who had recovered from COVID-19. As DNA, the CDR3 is TGCGCCAGCAGCGGACTAGCGGGAGGGCCAGATACGCAGTATTTT. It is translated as CASSGLAGGPDTQYF.